Sequencing of this T cell receptor (beta chain) was carried out in a study of T-cell reconstitution after alpha-beta-depleted transplantation in children. Study outcomes and limitations: T-cell counts and diversity at one year post-transplant came mainly from newly produced T cells.

Worth noting for this clonotype: The target antigen is unknown.

A library of TCRbeta sequences, prepared with unique molecular identifiers, was generated. TCRdb ran MiXCR on the PCR reads and lists one entry per CDR3 protein. Of 300,000 to 400,000 distinct CDR3 sequences detected, around 16% appear once; the ten largest clones hold roughly 41%. CDR3 size: 16 residues. Germline V gene sequence: CDR1 LNHDA, CDR2 SQIVND (reference sequence). The trim removed 5 bases at V and 3 bases at J, leaving 10 bases unmatched. This sequence was found in a male patient aged 2 to 9 who had a stem cell transplant for acute lymphoblastic leukemia, so the T cells may come from the graft donor. The V gene is TRBV19, the J gene TRBJ1-2; 9 bases align to TRBD1. Material: PBMCs, mostly from graft donor cells, obtained 360 days after TCRalphabeta/CD19-depleted stem cell transplant. CDR3: CASSWPQDRGDYGYTF. The CDR3, as DNA: TGTGCCAGTAGTTGGCCCCAGGACAGGGGTGACTATGGCTACACCTTC. Filled out from reference TRBV19 and TRBJ1-2, the complete variable domain reads DGGITQSPKYLFRKEGQNVTLSCEQNLNHDAMYWYRQDPGQGLRLIYYSQIVNDFQKGDIAEGYSVSREKKESFPLTVTSAQKNPTAFYLCASSWPQDRGDYGYTFGSGTRLTVV.